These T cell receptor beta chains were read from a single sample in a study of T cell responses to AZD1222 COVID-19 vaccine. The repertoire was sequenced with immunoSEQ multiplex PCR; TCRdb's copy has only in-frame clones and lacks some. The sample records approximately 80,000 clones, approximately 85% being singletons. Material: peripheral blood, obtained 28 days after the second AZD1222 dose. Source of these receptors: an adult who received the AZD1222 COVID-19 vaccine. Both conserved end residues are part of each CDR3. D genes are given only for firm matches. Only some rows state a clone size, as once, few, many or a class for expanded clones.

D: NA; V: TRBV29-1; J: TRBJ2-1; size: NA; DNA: TGCAGCGTTGTCCCGACAGAACACAATGAGCAGTTCTTC; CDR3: CSVVPTEHNEQFF
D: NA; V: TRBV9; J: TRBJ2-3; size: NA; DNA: TGTGCCAGCAGCGTCGGGGAATACACAGATACGCAGTATTTT; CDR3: CASSVGEYTDTQYF
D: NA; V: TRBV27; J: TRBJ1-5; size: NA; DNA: TGTGCCAGCAGTTTACCAGGGCCTAATCAGCCCCAGCATTTT; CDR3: CASSLPGPNQPQHF
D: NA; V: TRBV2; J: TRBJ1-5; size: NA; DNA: TGTGCCAGCAGTCCCCAGATTGGACTAGGCAATCAGCCCCAGCATTTT; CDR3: CASSPQIGLGNQPQHF
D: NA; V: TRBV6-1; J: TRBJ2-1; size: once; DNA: TGTGCCAGCAGGGAAGACAGGAGTCCCTCCAATGAGCAGTTCTTC; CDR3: CASREDRSPSNEQFF
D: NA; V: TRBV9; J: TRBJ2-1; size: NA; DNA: TGTGCCAGCAGCGTAGTTGGGACGTACAATGAGCAGTTCTTC; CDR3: CASSVVGTYNEQFF
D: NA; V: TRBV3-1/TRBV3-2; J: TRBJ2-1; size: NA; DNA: TGTGCCAGCAGCCAATCTGGGGGGATAAAGCTCTTC; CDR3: CASSQSGGIKLF
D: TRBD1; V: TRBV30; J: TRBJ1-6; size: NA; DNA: TGTGCCTACCGACAGGGGCTCAATTCACCCCTCCACTTT; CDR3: CAYRQGLNSPLHF
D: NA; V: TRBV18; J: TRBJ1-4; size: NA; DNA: TGTGCCAGCTCACCTCGGGACGGGGCAAATGAAAAACTGTTTTTT; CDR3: CASSPRDGANEKLFF
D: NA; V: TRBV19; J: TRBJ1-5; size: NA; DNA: TGTGCCAGTAGTATAAGGGGAGAGCGGATCGGTCAGCCCCAGCATTTT; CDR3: CASSIRGERIGQPQHF
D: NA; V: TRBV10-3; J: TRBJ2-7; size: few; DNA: TGTGCCATCAGTGAGTCGAAGGGGAGCGGTATTTACGAGCAGTACTTC; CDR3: CAISESKGSGIYEQYF
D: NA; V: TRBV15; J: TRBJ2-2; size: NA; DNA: TGTGCCACCAGCGACGACATACCCAACACCGGGGAGCTGTTTTTT; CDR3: CATSDDIPNTGELFF
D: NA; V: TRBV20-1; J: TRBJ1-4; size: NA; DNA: TGCAGTATAGCGGAAGGGGAAAAACTGTTTTTT; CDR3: CSIAEGEKLFF
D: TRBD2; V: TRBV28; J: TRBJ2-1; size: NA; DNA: TGTGCCAGCTGGTCTTGGCGGGGGGTCATGGATGAGCAGTTCTTC; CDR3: CASWSWRGVMDEQFF
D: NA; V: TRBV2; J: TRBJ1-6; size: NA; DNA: TGTGCCACCTATCTCGGGGGATTTAGTTCACCCCTCCACTTT; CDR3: CATYLGGFSSPLHF
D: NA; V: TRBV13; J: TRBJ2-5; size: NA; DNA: TGTGCCAGCAGACTAGAAGGTCAAGAGACCCAGTACTTC; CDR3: CASRLEGQETQYF
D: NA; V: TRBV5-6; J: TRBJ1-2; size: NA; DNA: TGTGCCAGCAGCTCCCAAAGAGGAGGCTACACCTTC; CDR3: CASSSQRGGYTF
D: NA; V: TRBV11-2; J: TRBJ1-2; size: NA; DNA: TGTGCCAGCAGCTTAGCCGGGAACTATGGCTACACCTTC; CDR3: CASSLAGNYGYTF
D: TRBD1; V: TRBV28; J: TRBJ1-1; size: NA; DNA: TGTGCCAGCAGGACAGGGCCTGAAGCTTTCTTT; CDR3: CASRTGPEAFF
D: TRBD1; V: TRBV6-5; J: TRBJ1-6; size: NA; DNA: TGTGCCAGCAGAACAGGGGGTAATTCACCCCTCCACTTT; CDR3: CASRTGGNSPLHF
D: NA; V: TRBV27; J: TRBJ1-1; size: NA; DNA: TGTGCCAGCAGTTTAATGGGAGCCGGGGACACTGAAGCTTTCTTT; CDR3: CASSLMGAGDTEAFF
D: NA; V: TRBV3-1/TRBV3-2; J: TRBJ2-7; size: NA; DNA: TGTGCCAGCAGCCAAAACAGGGATACCTACGAGCAGTACTTC; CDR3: CASSQNRDTYEQYF
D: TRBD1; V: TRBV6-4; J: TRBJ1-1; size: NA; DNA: TGTGCCAGCAGCTCAGGGGGAAACACTGAAGCTTTCTTT; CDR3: CASSSGGNTEAFF
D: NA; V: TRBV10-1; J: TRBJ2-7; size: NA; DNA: TGCGCCAGCAGTGAGATTGGGCCGCAAAACTCCTACGAGCAGTACTTC; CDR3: CASSEIGPQNSYEQYF
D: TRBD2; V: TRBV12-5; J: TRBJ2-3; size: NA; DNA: TGTGCTAGTGGTTTGGCATTTCTGGGCGGCGGGGGGGCTACAGATACGCAGTATTTT; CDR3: CASGLAFLGGGGATDTQYF
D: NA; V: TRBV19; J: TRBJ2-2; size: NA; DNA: TGTGCCAGTAGGCCCTTTCAAGTCACCGGGGAGCTGTTTTTT; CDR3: CASRPFQVTGELFF
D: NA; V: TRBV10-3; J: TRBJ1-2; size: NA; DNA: TGTGCCATCAGTGAGCCAAAAGGACCCGGCGCCTATGGCTACACCTTC; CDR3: CAISEPKGPGAYGYTF
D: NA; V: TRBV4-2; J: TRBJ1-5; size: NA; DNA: TGTGCCAGCAGCCAAGAATTGGACATTAGCAATCAGCCCCAGCATTTT; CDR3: CASSQELDISNQPQHF
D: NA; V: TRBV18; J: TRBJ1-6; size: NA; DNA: TGTGCCAGCTCACCCGAATCCGGGACTAACAATTCACCCCTCCACTTT; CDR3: CASSPESGTNNSPLHF
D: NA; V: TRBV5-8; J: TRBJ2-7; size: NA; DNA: TGTGCCAGCAGCTCGGGGACTGGCCGTGTTGGCGAGCAGTACTTC; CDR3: CASSSGTGRVGEQYF
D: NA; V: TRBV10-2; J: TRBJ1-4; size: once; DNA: TGCGCCAGCAGTGAGAGCTATGCAACTAATGAAAAACTGTTTTTT; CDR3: CASSESYATNEKLFF
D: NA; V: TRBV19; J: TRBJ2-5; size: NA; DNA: TGTGCCAGTAGTATACGGACGGGGGGCCCTCAAGAGACCCAGTACTTC; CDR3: CASSIRTGGPQETQYF
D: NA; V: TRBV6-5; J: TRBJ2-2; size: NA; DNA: TGTGCCAGCAGTCTTGATGCCGGGACAGGGGAGCTGTTTTTT; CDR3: CASSLDAGTGELFF
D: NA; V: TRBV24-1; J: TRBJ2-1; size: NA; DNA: TGTGCCACCAGTAACAGACTTATCGTGGAGCAGTTCTTC; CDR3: CATSNRLIVEQFF
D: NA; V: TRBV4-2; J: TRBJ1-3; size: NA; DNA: TGTGCCAGCAGCCTTTCAGGGAACGGAAACACCATATATTTT; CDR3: CASSLSGNGNTIYF
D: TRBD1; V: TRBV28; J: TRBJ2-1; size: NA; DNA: TGTGCCAGCAGTTCCTCGGGACAGGGTTACAATGAGCAGTTCTTC; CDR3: CASSSSGQGYNEQFF
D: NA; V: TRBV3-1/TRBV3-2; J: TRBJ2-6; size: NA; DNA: TGTGCCAGCAGCCTATCCAACGAGGGATGGGAACCTGGGGCCAACGTCCTGACTTTC; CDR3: CASSLSNEGWEPGANVLTF
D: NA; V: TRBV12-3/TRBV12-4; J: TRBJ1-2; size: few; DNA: TGTGCCAGCAGTCCGCTAGGATATGGCTACACCTTC; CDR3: CASSPLGYGYTF
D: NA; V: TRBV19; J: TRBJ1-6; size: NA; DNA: TGTGCCAGTAGTATTAACGGGGATTCACCCCTCCACTTT; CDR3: CASSINGDSPLHF
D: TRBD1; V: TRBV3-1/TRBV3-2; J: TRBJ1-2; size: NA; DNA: TGTGCCAGCAGCCAAGGGGACAGGGTTTATGGCTACACCTTC; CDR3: CASSQGDRVYGYTF
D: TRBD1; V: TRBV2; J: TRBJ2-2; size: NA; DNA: TGTGCCAGCACCCGAACGGGACAGGGTTACGCGAACACCGGGGAGCTGTTTTTT; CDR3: CASTRTGQGYANTGELFF
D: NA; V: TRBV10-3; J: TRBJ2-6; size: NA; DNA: TGTGCCACATATGGGGCCAACGTCCTGACTTTC; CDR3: CATYGANVLTF
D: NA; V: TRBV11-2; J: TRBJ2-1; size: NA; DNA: TGTGCCAGCAGCCGCTCGATCGATAATGACAATGAGCAGTTCTTC; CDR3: CASSRSIDNDNEQFF
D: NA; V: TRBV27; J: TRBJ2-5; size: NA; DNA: TGTGCCAGCAGTAGCCAAGAGACCCAGTACTTC; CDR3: CASSSQETQYF
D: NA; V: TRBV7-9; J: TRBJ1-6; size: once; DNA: TGTGCCAGCAGCCGTTATTCACCCCTCCACTTT; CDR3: CASSRYSPLHF
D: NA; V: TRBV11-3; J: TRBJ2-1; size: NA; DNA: TGTGCCAGCAGCTTAGAGTACAATGAGCAGTTCTTC; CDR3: CASSLEYNEQFF
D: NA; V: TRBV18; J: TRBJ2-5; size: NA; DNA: TGTGCCAGCTCACCATCAACAGGACTCCAAGAGACCCAGTACTTC; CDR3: CASSPSTGLQETQYF
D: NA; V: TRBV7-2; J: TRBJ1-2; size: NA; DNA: TGTGCCAGCAGCCCCGACAGAATTAACTATGGCTACACCTTC; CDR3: CASSPDRINYGYTF
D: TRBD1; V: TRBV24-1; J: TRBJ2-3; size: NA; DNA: TGTGCCACCAGTGATCCCGGACAGGGAAGGACAGATACGCAGTATTTT; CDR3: CATSDPGQGRTDTQYF
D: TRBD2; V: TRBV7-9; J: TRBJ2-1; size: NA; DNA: TGTGCCAGCAGCCCATCTAGCCCGGGGGGGTACACTGAGCAGTTCTTC; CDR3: CASSPSSPGGYTEQFF
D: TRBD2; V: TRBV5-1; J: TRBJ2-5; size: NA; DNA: TGCGCCAGCAGCTTCGAGCGGGGGCAAGAGACCCAGTACTTC; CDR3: CASSFERGQETQYF
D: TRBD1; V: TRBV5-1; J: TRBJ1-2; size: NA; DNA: TGCGCCAGCAGCGGACCCGGGACAGGGTGGTCTGGCTACACCTTC; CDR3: CASSGPGTGWSGYTF
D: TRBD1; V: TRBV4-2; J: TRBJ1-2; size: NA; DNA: TGTGCCAGCAGCCAAGAGTTGTTGGAGGGGGCGCCGGCCTATGGCTACACCTTC; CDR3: CASSQELLEGAPAYGYTF
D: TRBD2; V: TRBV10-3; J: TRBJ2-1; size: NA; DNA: TGTGCCATCAGTCCGTTTTTAGCGGGGGCCCACAATGAGCAGTTCTTC; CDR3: CAISPFLAGAHNEQFF
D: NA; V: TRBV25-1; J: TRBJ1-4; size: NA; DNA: TGTGCCAGCAGTGAATATCGGGGATTAGGGGCAACTAATGAAAAACTGTTTTTT; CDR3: CASSEYRGLGATNEKLFF
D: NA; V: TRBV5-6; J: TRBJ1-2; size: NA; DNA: TGTGCCAGCAGCTTGAACAGGAGAAACTATGGCTACACCTTC; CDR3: CASSLNRRNYGYTF
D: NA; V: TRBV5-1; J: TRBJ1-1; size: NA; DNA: TGCGCCAGCAGCCACGAGGCAGAGGAAGCTTTCTTT; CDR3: CASSHEAEEAFF
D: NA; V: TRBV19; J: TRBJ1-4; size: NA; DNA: TGTGCCAGTAGTCCCCGACAGGCTACTAATGAAAAACTGTTTTTT; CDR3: CASSPRQATNEKLFF